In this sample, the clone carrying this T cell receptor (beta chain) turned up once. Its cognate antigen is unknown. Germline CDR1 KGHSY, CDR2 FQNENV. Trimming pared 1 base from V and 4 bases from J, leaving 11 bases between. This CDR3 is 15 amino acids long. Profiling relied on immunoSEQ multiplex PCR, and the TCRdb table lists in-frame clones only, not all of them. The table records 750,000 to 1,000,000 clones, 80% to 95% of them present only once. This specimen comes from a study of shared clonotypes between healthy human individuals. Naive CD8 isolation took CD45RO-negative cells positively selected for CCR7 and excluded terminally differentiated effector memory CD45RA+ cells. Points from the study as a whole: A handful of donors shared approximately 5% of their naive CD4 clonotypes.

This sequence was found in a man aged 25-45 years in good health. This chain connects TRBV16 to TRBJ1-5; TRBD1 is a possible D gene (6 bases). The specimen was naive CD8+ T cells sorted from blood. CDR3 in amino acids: CASSQLVGANQPQHF. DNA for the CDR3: TGTGCCAGCAGCCAATTGGTGGGGGCGAATCAGCCCCAGCATTTT.